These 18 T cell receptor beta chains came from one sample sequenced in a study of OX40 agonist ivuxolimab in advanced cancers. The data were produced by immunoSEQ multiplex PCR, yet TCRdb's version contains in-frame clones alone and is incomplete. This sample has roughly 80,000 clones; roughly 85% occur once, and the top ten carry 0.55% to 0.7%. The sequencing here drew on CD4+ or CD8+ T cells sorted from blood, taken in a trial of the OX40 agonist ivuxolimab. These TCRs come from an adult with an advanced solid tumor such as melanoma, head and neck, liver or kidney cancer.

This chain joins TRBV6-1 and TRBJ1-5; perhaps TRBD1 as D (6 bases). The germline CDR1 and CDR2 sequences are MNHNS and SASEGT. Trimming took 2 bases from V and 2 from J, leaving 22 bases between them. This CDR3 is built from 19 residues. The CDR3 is CASSERGWGANRGNQPQHF. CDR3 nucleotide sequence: TGTGCCAGCAGTGAAAGGGGTTGGGGGGCGAATAGAGGCAATCAGCCCCAGCATTTT.

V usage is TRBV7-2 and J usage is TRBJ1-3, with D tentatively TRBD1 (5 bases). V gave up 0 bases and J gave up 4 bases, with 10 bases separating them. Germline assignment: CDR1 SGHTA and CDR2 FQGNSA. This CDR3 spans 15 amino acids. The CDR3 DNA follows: TGTGCCAGCAGCTTAGCCGGGGGGTCGGGAAACACCATATATTTT. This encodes CASSLAGGSGNTIYF.

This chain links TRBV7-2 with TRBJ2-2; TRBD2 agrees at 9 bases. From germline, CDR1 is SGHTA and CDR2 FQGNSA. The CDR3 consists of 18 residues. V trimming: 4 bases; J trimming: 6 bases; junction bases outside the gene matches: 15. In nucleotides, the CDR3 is TGTGCCAGCAGCTACCAAGCTAGGGGACTAGCAGGTCCCGGGGAGCTGTTTTTT. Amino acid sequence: CASSYQARGLAGPGELFF.

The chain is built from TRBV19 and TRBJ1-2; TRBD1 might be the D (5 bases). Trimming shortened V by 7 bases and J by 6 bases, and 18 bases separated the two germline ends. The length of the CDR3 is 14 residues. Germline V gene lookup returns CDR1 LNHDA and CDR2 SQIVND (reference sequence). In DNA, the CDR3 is TGTGCCAGTAAGAGGTCGGGGCGCTACGATGGCTACACCTTC. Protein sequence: CASKRSGRYDGYTF.

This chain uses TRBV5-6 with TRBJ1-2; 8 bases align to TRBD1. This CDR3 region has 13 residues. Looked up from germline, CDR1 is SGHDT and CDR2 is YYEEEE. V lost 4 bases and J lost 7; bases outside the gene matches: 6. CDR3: CASSLRTGFGYTF. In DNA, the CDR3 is TGTGCCAGCAGCCTACGGACAGGGTTTGGCTACACCTTC.

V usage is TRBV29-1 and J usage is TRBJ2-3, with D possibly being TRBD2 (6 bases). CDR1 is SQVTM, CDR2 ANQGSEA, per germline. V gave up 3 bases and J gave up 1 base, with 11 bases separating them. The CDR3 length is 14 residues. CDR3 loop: CSVDGGVGTDTQYF. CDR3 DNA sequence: TGCAGCGTTGACGGAGGGGTTGGCACAGATACGCAGTATTTT.

CDR3 residues: CASSADSGGATAQYF. The DNA for the CDR3 is TGTGCCAGCAGCGCTGATAGCGGGGGGGCCACGGCGCAGTATTTT. The chain carries TRBV7-2 and TRBJ2-3, with 11 bases that match TRBD2. V trimming: 5 bases; J trimming: 10 bases; junction bases outside the gene matches: 11. The CDR3 covers 15 residues. Germline assignment: CDR1 SGHTA and CDR2 FQGNSA.

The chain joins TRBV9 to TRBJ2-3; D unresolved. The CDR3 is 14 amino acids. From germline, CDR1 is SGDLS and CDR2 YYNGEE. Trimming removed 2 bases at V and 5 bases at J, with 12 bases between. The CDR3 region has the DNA TGTGCCAGCAGCGTCTTGCCCCGAGGAGATACGCAGTATTTT. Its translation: CASSVLPRGDTQYF.

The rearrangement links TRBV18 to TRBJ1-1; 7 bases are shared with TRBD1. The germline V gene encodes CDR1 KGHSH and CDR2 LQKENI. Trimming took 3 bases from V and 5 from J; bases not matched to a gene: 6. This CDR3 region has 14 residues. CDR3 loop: CASSPPGGLTEAFF. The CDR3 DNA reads TGTGCCAGCTCACCCCCAGGGGGTCTTACTGAAGCTTTCTTT.

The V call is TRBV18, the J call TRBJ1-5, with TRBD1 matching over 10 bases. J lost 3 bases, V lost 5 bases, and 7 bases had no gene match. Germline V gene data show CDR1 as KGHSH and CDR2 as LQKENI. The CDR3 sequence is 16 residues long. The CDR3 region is CASSTGTGDFNQPQHF. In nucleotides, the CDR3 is TGTGCCAGCTCAACCGGGACAGGGGATTTCAATCAGCCCCAGCATTTT. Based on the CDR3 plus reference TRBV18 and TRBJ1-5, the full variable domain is NAGVMQNPRHLVRRRGQEARLRCSPMKGHSHVYWYRQLPEEGLKFMVYLQKENIIDESGMPKERFSAEFPKEGPSILRIQQVVRGDSAAYFCASSTGTGDFNQPQHFGDGTRLSIL.

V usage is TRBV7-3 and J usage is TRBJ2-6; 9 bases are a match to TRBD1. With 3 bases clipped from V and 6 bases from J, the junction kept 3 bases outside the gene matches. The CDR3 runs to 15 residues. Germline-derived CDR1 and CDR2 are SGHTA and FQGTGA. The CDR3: CASSFTGGEANVLTF. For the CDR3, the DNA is TGTGCCAGCAGCTTCACAGGGGGCGAGGCCAACGTCCTGACTTTC.

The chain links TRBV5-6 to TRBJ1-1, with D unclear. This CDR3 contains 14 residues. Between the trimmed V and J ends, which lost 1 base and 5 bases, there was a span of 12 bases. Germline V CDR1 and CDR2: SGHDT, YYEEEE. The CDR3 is CASSLLVEYTEAFF. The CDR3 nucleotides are TGTGCCAGCAGCTTGTTGGTGGAGTATACTGAAGCTTTCTTT.

The CDR3 reads CASSDSLAKNIQYF. CDR3 sequence (DNA): TGTGCCAGTAGTGATAGTTTGGCCAAAAACATTCAGTACTTC. V gene TRBV19 combines with J gene TRBJ2-4; D ambiguous. The V end lost 5 bases, the J end lost 1 base, and 9 bases lay between the germline ends. The CDR3 covers 14 residues. The germline CDR1 and CDR2 sequences are LNHDA and SQIVND (reference sequence).

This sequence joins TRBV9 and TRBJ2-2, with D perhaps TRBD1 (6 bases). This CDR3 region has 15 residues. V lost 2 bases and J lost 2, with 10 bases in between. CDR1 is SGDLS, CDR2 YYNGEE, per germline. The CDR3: CASSVGQPNTGELFF. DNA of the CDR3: TGTGCCAGCAGCGTCGGACAGCCCAACACCGGGGAGCTGTTTTTT. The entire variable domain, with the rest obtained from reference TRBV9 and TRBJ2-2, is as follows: DSGVTQTPKHLITATGQRVTLRCSPRSGDLSVYWYQQSLDQGLQFLIQYYNGEERAKGNILERFSAQQFPDLHSELNLSSLELGDSALYFCASSVGQPNTGELFFGEGSRLTVL.

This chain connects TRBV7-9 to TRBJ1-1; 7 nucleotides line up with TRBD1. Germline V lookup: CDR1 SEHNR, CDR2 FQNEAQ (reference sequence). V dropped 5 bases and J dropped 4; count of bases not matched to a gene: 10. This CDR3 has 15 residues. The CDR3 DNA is TGTGCCAGCAGCAAACAGGGGAGTAGGGGCACTGAAGCTTTCTTT. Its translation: CASSKQGSRGTEAFF.

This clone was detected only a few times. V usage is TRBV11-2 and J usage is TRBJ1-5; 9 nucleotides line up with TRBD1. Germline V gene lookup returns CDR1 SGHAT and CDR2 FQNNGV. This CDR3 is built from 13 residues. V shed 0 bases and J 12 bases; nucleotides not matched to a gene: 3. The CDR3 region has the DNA TGTGCCAGCAGCTTAGATGGGGACAGGGTCCAGCATTTT. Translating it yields CASSLDGDRVQHF. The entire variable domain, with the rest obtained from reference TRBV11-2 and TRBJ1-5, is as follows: EAGVAQSPRYKIIEKRQSVAFWCNPISGHATLYWYQQILGQGPKLLIQFQNNGVVDDSQLPKDRFSAERLKGVDSTLKIQPAKLEDSAVYLCASSLDGDRVQHFGDGTRLSIL.

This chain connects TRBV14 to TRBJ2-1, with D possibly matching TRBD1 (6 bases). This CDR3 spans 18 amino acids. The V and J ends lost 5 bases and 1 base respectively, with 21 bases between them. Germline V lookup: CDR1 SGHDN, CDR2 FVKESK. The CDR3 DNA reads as TGTGCCAGCAGCTTCTACAATTACAGGGTACGGTCCTACAATGAGCAGTTCTTC. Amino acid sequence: CASSFYNYRVRSYNEQFF.

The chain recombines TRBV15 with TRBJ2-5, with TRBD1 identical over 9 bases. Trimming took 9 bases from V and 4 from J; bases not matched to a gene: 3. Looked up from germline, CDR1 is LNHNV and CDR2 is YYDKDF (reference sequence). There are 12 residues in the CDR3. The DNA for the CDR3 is TGTGCCACTCGGGACAGGGTAGAGACCCAGTACTTC. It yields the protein CATRDRVETQYF.